This is a list of T cell receptor beta chains from one sample in a study of T-cell reconstitution after alpha-beta-depleted transplantation in children. TCRdb re-derived calls from the PCR reads in MiXCR, one entry per CDR3 protein. The sample lists 250,000 to 300,000 distinct CDR3 sequences; over 9% were seen once. The source material was PBMCs, sampled before TCRalphabeta/CD19-depleted stem cell transplant. The receptor source for this set is a boy under two years old with acute myeloid leukemia, due to receive a stem cell transplant. CDR3s include the opening cysteine and the closing phenylalanine or tryptophan. Each record gives: J gene, clone size, D gene, V gene, CDR3 DNA, CDR3 protein. The D gene is left open where the match is weak. Clone size appears in some rows only: once, few, many, or a class for an expanded clone.

TRBJ2-1 | many | TRBD2 | TRBV9 | TGTGCCAGCAGCGTAGGGACTAGCTACAATGAGCAGTTCTTC | CASSVGTSYNEQFF
TRBJ2-7 | many | - | TRBV10-3 | TGTGCCATCAGGGAACAGGGCTACGAGCAGTACTTC | CAIREQGYEQYF
TRBJ1-2 | many | TRBD1 | TRBV9 | TGTGCCAGCAGCGCCCGACTGTACGGGACAGGGGATGGCTACACCTTC | CASSARLYGTGDGYTF
TRBJ2-6 | few | - | TRBV12-3/TRBV12-4 | TGTGCCAGCAGTTTTGGAGCAGGGAAGGCTGGGGCCAACGTCCTGACTTTC | CASSFGAGKAGANVLTF
TRBJ2-1 | - | TRBD1 | TRBV10-3 | TGTGCCACCGCGGTAAAGGGACAGTCGTCCTACAATGAGCAGTTCTTC | CATAVKGQSSYNEQFF
TRBJ2-5 | many | TRBD1 | TRBV28 | TGTGCCAGCAGTTCTCCAGACAGGGGGCGTCAAGAGACCCAGTACTTC | CASSSPDRGRQETQYF
TRBJ2-7 | many | TRBD1 | TRBV5-1 | TGCGCCAGCAGCCCTGGGGACAGGGACCCCTACGAGCAGTACTTC | CASSPGDRDPYEQYF
TRBJ2-1 | many | TRBD2 | TRBV12-3/TRBV12-4 | TGTGCCAGCAGTCTACTAGCGGCAGCGGGAAATGAGCAGTTCTTC | CASSLLAAAGNEQFF
TRBJ2-1 | many | - | TRBV5-1 | TGCGCCAGCAGCTTGATACCCGGGTCCTATCAAAACAATGAGCAGTTCTTC | CASSLIPGSYQNNEQFF
TRBJ1-1 | many | TRBD1 | TRBV3-1 | TGTGCCAGCAGCTCCGGGACAGGGGCGGGGGGCACTGAAGCTTTCTTT | CASSSGTGAGGTEAFF
TRBJ2-3 | many | - | TRBV4-2 | TGTGCCAGCAGCCAAGAACGGGTATTCACAGATACGCAGTATTTT | CASSQERVFTDTQYF
TRBJ1-2 | many | - | TRBV9 | TGTGCCAGCAGCGTAGGAGGGGGGAAAGGCTACACCTTC | CASSVGGGKGYTF
TRBJ1-1 | many | - | TRBV14 | TGTGCCAGCAGCCTCAGGACAGACAGTAAAGCTTTCTTT | CASSLRTDSKAFF
TRBJ1-1 | many | TRBD1 | TRBV12-3/TRBV12-4 | TGTGCCAGCAGGCCGGGACAGTGGAACACTGAAGCTTTCTTT | CASRPGQWNTEAFF
TRBJ2-1 | many | - | TRBV20-1 | TGCAGTGCAGACAGGCATCCCTACAATGAGCAGTTCTTC | CSADRHPYNEQFF
TRBJ2-7 | - | - | TRBV7-2 | TGTGCCAGCAGCTTAGGGGCAGGGCTTTACTACGAGCAGTACTTC | CASSLGAGLYYEQYF
TRBJ1-2 | - | - | TRBV9 | TGTGCCAGCAGCGTAGCCCACAAGGGGTATGGCTACACCTTC | CASSVAHKGYGYTF
TRBJ1-2 | - | - | TRBV28 | TGTGCCAGCAGTCTGAGGACCCTTGGCTATGGCTACACCTTC | CASSLRTLGYGYTF
TRBJ2-1 | many | TRBD2 | TRBV4-2 | TGTGCCAGCAGCCAAGAGGGAGGGGAATTCTCCTACAATGAGCAGTTCTTC | CASSQEGGEFSYNEQFF
TRBJ1-1 | many | TRBD1 | TRBV6-5 | TGTGCCAGCAGTTACGACAGGGGGAACACTGAAGCTTTCTTT | CASSYDRGNTEAFF
TRBJ2-7 | many | - | TRBV7-9 | TGTGCCAGCAGCTTCTCGGCGGGACTCTCCTACGAGCAGTACTTC | CASSFSAGLSYEQYF
TRBJ2-1 | - | TRBD2 | TRBV4-3 | TGCGCCAGCAGCCAAGGCCCCGGGACTAGCACCTACAATGAGCAGTTCTTC | CASSQGPGTSTYNEQFF